The following is a T cell receptor (beta chain) sequence with its context. The source of the sample is a study of blood T cells in healthy people across ages. The CDR3 extends over 16 amino acids. Germline V CDR1 and CDR2: SGHRS, YFSETQ. V dropped 4 bases and J dropped 0; count of bases not matched to a gene: 8. A sample-barcoded 5' primer and a J-beta primer mix were used in a second PCR of roughly 7 to 12 cycles. TCRdb fed the 5' RACE reads into MiXCR, producing one record per CDR3 protein. The sample lists roughly 1.7 million distinct CDR3 sequences; almost 35% were seen once. The chain links TRBV5-1 to TRBJ2-7; TRBD2 matches 9 bases. This TCR derives from a woman in her twenties or thirties in good health. The sequenced sample consisted of blood. CDR3 protein: CASSPPGSGSSYEQYF. For the CDR3, the DNA is TGCGCCAGCAGCCCGCCGGGTAGCGGGAGCTCCTACGAGCAGTACTTC.